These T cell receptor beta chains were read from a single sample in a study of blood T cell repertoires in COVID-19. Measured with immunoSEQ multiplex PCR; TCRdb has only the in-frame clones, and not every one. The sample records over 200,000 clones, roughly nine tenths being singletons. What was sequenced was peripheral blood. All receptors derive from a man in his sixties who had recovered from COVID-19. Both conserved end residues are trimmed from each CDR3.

ASSTLAASYNEQF	TRBV6-2/TRBV6-3	TRBJ2-1
ASSPRTGNTEAF	TRBV18	TRBJ1-1
ASSDQGGALSQY	TRBV25-1	TRBJ2-5
ATRPGVRHTEAF	TRBV24-1	TRBJ1-1
ATSAPGTGIYEQY	TRBV15	TRBJ2-7
ASSPGGLHSGNTIY	TRBV3-1/TRBV3-2	TRBJ1-3
ASSTRTSANDNEQF	TRBV5-1	TRBJ2-1
ASSPGQTGYEQY	TRBV18	TRBJ2-7
ASSATRVWNTGELF	TRBV2	TRBJ2-2
ASSPGTGEGYT	TRBV18	TRBJ1-2
ASSRERQGYEQY	TRBV5-1	TRBJ2-7
ASSYSRRTEAF	TRBV6-2/TRBV6-3	TRBJ1-1
ASSETERGAF	TRBV28	TRBJ1-1
ATSRDTQGRANVLT	TRBV15	TRBJ2-6
ASSPQPGSYEQY	TRBV11-3	TRBJ2-7
ASGLLGSEQF	TRBV19	TRBJ2-1
ASSSYQETQY	TRBV6-2/TRBV6-3	TRBJ2-5
ASSYPRRGETQY	TRBV6-6	TRBJ2-5
AWSRDSLNQPQH	TRBV30	TRBJ1-5
AWSSAGTGVYGYT	TRBV30	TRBJ1-2
ASSPGLADTGELF	TRBV7-3	TRBJ2-2
ASSPHGTSGGAEQF	TRBV7-3	TRBJ2-1
ASSFRGTTRNTGELF	TRBV27	TRBJ2-2
ASSYGTRANTEAF	TRBV5-6	TRBJ1-1
ASSVDSRNIQY	TRBV9	TRBJ2-4
ASSLAAGGSGELF	TRBV7-7	TRBJ2-2
ASSFGQSENIGYT	TRBV18	TRBJ1-2
ASSESGAPLH	TRBV2	TRBJ1-6
ASSRDSQNTEAF	TRBV7-2	TRBJ1-1
ASSQGDSLGKNIQY	TRBV3-1/TRBV3-2	TRBJ2-4
ASSFQSGTGELF	TRBV5-1	TRBJ2-2
ASSHGLAGAEQF	TRBV3-1/TRBV3-2	TRBJ2-1
ATSGTGGLGNQPQH	TRBV19	TRBJ1-5
ASSVSADRHNEQF	TRBV6-4	TRBJ2-1
ASSLAPRQGAGTDTQY	TRBV7-2	TRBJ2-3
ASSQEDTLGEQY	TRBV4-3	TRBJ2-7
ATSRDRGPDEKLF	TRBV5-1	TRBJ1-4
ASSRDRNEKLF	TRBV7-7	TRBJ1-4
ASNRVTGGGETQY	TRBV5-5	TRBJ2-5
ASSRGLPYNSPLH	TRBV7-6	TRBJ1-6
ASSVAPRGADTQY	TRBV9	TRBJ2-3